The TCR beta chain under discussion was sequenced for a study of T-cell memory formation after mild COVID-19. This clonotype was counted a few times. Each CDR3 protein is one row after TCRdb ran MiXCR on the 5' RACE reads. The sample lists around 300,000 distinct CDR3 sequences; 10% to 15% were seen once. Source material: PBMCs or a T cell subset sorted from them (not recorded which). The TCR sequence derives from a young man who had mild COVID-19 (a few samples of this study predate the infection). Cell type and time point are not known.

This CDR3 reads CASSRAPQRGLNTEAFF. CDR3 nucleotide sequence: TGCGCCAGCAGCCGGGCGCCTCAAAGGGGGTTGAACACTGAAGCTTTCTTT. The J gene is TRBJ1-1, the V gene TRBV5-1; perhaps TRBD1 as D (6 bases). CDR3 length: 17 amino acids. Between the trimmed V and J ends, which lost 4 bases and 0 bases, there was a span of 19 bases. The germline V gene encodes CDR1 SGHRS and CDR2 YFSETQ.